Presented here are 21 T cell receptor beta chains from one specimen sequenced in a study of CXCR3-negative and CXCR3-positive naive CD8 T cells. Through 5' RACE with UMI labels, the TRB cDNA libraries were prepared. TCRdb re-called the 5' RACE reads and shows each CDR3 protein once, DNA omitted. The sample table includes over 100,000 distinct CDR3 sequences. Sequencing was carried out using naive CXCR3- CD8+ T cells from blood. Documented subset: CD45RO-CCR7+CD27+CD95- naive CD8+ T cells lacking CXCR3 (TNR3-). Source of these receptors: a human donor in good health. Some clones in this sample may be carry-over from other donors' samples.

This chain links TRBV6-5 with TRBJ2-7; TCRdb lists TRBD1, though no DNA is available to test this call. CDR1 and CDR2 from the germline V gene are MNHEY and SVGAGI. The CDR3 loop spans 13 amino acids. CDR3: CASSVVQQGEQYF.

The rearrangement links TRBV7-6 to TRBJ2-2. Looked up from germline, CDR1 is SGHVS and CDR2 is FNYEAQ. CDR3 length equals 17 residues. CDR3 amino acids: CASSLVREGADTGELFF. The full variable domain, rest sourced from reference TRBV7-6 and TRBJ2-2, is GAGVSQSPRYKVTKRGQDVALRCDPISGHVSLYWYRQALGQGPEFLTYFNYEAQQDKSGLPNDRFSAERPEGSISTLTIQRTEQRDSAMYRCASSLVREGADTGELFFGEGSRLTVL.

V usage is TRBV19 and J usage is TRBJ1-1. CDR1 and CDR2 (germline): LNHDA, SQIVND (reference sequence). The CDR3 is 13 amino acids. The CDR3 loop reads CASSIFLGAEAFF.

This rearrangement joins TRBV5-5 to TRBJ1-5. The germline V gene encodes CDR1 SGHKS and CDR2 YYEKEE (reference sequence). The CDR3 covers 15 residues. The CDR3 protein is CATPQLGVNREPQHF.

J is TRBJ1-6 and V is TRBV14. The CDR3 totals 15 residues. Germline V gene lookup returns CDR1 SGHDN and CDR2 FVKESK. The CDR3 loop is CASSQKQALDSPLHF.

This chain connects TRBV20-1 to TRBJ1-1; TCRdb's D call, TRBD1, is unchecked because there is no DNA. This CDR3 spans 14 amino acids. In germline, CDR1 is DFQATT, CDR2 SNEGSKA (reference sequence). This CDR3 is CSAISVGAPTEAFF.

This rearrangement joins TRBV7-7 to TRBJ2-7; the D call of TRBD1 rests on TCRdb alone, since no DNA is present to check it. The CDR3 is 21 amino acids. The germline CDR1 and CDR2 sequences are SSHAT and FNYEAQ (reference sequence). The chain's CDR3 is CASSWRDETISGGLPTYEQYF.

V usage is TRBV28 and J usage is TRBJ1-1; TCRdb's D call of TRBD1 is untestable without DNA. Germline V gene lookup returns CDR1 MDHEN and CDR2 SYDVKM. CDR3 length equals 15 residues. The CDR3: CASRRYRGDDTEAFF.

The CDR3 loop reads CASSLAESHEQFF. This rearrangement joins TRBV7-3 to TRBJ2-1; TCRdb indicates TRBD2, and absent DNA this call remains unverified. The CDR3 consists of 13 residues. Germline CDR1 and CDR2: SGHTA and FQGTGA.

This rearrangement joins TRBV9 to TRBJ1-2. The CDR3 has 14 residues. In germline, CDR1 is SGDLS, CDR2 YYNGEE. The CDR3 here is CASSTRTGEGGYTF.

V is TRBV20-1 and J is TRBJ1-1; with no DNA, the TCRdb D assignment of TRBD1 cannot be verified. This CDR3 has 16 residues. Germline V lookup: CDR1 DFQATT, CDR2 SNEGSKA (reference sequence). The chain's CDR3 is CSARAPRTGLGTEAFF.

The chain is built from TRBV10-3 and TRBJ1-1. The CDR3 has 15 residues. Germline V gene data show CDR1 as ENHRY and CDR2 as SYGVKD. The CDR3 region is CAISESTAGESEAFF.

The V call is TRBV4-1, the J call TRBJ2-5; the TRBD1 assignment by TCRdb is unverifiable without DNA. In germline, CDR1 is MGHRA, CDR2 YSYEKL. The CDR3 loop spans 14 amino acids. Here the CDR3 reads CASSQVGRGETQYF.

V usage is TRBV7-8 and J usage is TRBJ2-1; TCRdb picks TRBD1, but there is no DNA to check that call. Germline lookup yields CDR1 SGHVS and CDR2 FQNEAQ. The CDR3 length is 12 residues. This CDR3 reads CASTVPAPEQFF.

This chain's CDR3 is CASSARTDDNYGYTF. The chain combines TRBV4-1 with TRBJ1-2; there is no DNA to check the TCRdb D call of TRBD1. Germline V gene lookup returns CDR1 MGHRA and CDR2 YSYEKL. CDR3 length: 15 amino acids.

V gene TRBV20-1 combines with J gene TRBJ2-7; there is no DNA to check the TCRdb D call of TRBD2. Germline V gene sequence: CDR1 DFQATT, CDR2 SNEGSKA (reference sequence). The CDR3 is 14 amino acids. The CDR3 spells CSARGLAGAYEQYF.

The chain links TRBV6-5 to TRBJ1-4; TCRdb calls TRBD1, which cannot be checked without DNA. This CDR3 is built from 16 residues. CDR1 and CDR2 from the germline V gene are MNHEY and SVGAGI. Here the CDR3 reads CASSYSRTELNEKLFF.

The V and J genes are TRBV12-3 or TRBV12-4 and TRBJ2-1. The CDR3 totals 15 residues. CDR3 loop: CASSLSSSENNEQFF.

The rearrangement joins TRBV4-1 to TRBJ1-1; checking the TCRdb D call of TRBD1 is not possible without DNA. Germline values: CDR1 MGHRA, CDR2 YSYEKL. This CDR3 region has 15 residues. The CDR3 loop is CASSDSGHQNTEAFF.

The V call is TRBV6-6, the J call TRBJ2-2; TCRdb selects TRBD2, and the lack of DNA leaves this call unchecked. The CDR3 consists of 15 residues. CDR1 MNHNY and CDR2 SVGAGI come from the germline V gene (reference sequence). This CDR3 reads CASGTSGLNTGELFF.

The V gene is TRBV6-5, the J gene TRBJ1-5. From germline, CDR1 is MNHEY and CDR2 SVGAGI. The CDR3 totals 14 residues. CDR3: CASSYSIVSQPQHF.